This T cell receptor (beta chain) emerged from a study of cytomegalovirus exposure and HLA in healthy donors. General study points: A few CMV-associated chains proved CMV antigen-specific in vitro.

This clone was seen once. The antigen remains undetermined. Germline V gives CDR1 MRHNA, CDR2 SNTAGT. The V and J ends lost 2 bases and 7 bases, in that order; junction bases with no gene match: 13. The CDR3 is made up of 18 amino acids. The PCR made use of 60 Vbeta and 13 Jbeta primers. The protocol was immunoSEQ multiplex PCR, while the TCRdb copy is restricted to in-frame clones and leaves out a portion. The data contain fewer than 150,000 clones, approximately 62% of them singletons. The sequenced sample was PBMCs. The clonotype was recovered from a human donor in good health. J is TRBJ2-1 and V is TRBV6-4; 11 bases map to TRBD2. CDR3 sequence: CASSDPQGLAGGLNEQFF. The CDR3 DNA sequence: TGTGCCAGCAGTGACCCCCAGGGGCTAGCGGGAGGTTTAAATGAGCAGTTCTTC.